The T cell receptor (beta chain) described here comes from a study of CD8 T cells in ankylosing spondylitis. Study results and limitations: Ankylosing spondylitis blood seemed to carry a telltale TCR beta motif made of about 8 highly homologous variants.

The TCR beta libraries were generated through quantitative 5'-RACE incorporating molecular barcodes. Each CDR3 protein is one row after TCRdb ran MiXCR on the 5' RACE reads. In the table there are hundreds of thousands of distinct CDR3 sequences, around 26% of which are singletons. Losses at the gene ends were 2 bases for V and 6 bases for J; bases not matched to a gene: 1. The CDR3 length is 14 residues. CDR1 and CDR2 from the germline V gene are DFQATT and SNEGSKA (reference sequence). This clonotype was observed a handful of times. Its antigen is unidentified. Material for sequencing was blood, either unsorted or a sorted T cell fraction (not recorded which). J is TRBJ1-6 and V is TRBV20-1; 10 nucleotides align to TRBD1. The sequence was collected from a male donor with ankylosing spondylitis. The CDR3 sequence: CSARRTGGNSPLHF. DNA for the CDR3: TGCAGTGCTAGACGGACAGGGGGTAATTCACCCCTCCACTTT.